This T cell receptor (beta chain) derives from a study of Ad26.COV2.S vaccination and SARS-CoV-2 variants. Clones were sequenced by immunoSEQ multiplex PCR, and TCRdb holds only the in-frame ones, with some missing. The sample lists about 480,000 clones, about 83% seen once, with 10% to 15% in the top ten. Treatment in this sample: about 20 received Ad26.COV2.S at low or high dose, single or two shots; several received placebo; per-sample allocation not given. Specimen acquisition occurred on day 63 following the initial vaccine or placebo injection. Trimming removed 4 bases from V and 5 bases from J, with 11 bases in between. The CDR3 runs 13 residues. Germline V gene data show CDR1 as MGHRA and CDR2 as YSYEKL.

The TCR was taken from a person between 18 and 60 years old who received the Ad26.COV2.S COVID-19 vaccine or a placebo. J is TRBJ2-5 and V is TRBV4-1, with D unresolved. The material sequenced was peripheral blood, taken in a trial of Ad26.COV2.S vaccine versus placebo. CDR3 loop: CASSRMGWETQYF. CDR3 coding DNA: TGCGCCAGCAGCCGAATGGGTTGGGAGACCCAGTACTTC.